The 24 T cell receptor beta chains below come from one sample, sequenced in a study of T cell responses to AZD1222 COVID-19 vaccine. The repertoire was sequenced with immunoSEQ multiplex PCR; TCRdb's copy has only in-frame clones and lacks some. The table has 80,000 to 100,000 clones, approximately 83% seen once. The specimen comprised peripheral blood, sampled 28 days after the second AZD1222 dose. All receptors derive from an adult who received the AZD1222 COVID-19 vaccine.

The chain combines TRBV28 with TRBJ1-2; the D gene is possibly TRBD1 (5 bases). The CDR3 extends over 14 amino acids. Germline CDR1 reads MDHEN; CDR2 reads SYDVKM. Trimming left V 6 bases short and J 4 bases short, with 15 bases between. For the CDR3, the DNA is TGTGCCAGCAGCTTGGGGGGGGTGCTCTATGGCTACACCTTC. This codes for CASSLGGVLYGYTF.

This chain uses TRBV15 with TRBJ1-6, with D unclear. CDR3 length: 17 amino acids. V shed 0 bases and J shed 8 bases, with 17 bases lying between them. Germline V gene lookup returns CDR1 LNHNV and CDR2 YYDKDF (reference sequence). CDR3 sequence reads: CATSRDLIDGLDSPLHF. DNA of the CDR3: TGTGCCACCAGCAGAGATCTGATCGACGGCCTAGATTCACCCCTCCACTTT.

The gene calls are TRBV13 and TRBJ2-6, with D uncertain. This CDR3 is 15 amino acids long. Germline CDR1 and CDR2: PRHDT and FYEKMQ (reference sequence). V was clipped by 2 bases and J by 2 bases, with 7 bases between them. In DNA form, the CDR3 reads TGTGCCAGCAGCTTATATGACGCTGGGGCCAACGTCCTGACTTTC. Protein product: CASSLYDAGANVLTF.

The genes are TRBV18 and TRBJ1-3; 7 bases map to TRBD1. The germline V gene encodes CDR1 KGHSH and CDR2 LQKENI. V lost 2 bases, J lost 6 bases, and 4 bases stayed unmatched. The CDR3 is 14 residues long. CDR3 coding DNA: TGTGCCAGCTCACCAGACAGGGTGGTAAACACCATATATTTT. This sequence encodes CASSPDRVVNTIYF.

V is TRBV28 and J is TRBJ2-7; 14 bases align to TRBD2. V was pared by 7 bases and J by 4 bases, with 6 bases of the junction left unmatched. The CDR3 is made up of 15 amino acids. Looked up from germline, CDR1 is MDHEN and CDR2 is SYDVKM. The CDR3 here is CASTSGTSGRYEQYF. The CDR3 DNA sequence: TGTGCCAGCACCTCCGGGACTAGCGGGAGATACGAGCAGTACTTC.

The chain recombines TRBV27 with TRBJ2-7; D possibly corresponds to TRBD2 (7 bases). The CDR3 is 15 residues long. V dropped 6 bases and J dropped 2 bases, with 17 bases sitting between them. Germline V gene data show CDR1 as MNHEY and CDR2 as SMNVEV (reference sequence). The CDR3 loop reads CASSRLEGGTYEQYF. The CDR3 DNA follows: TGTGCCAGCAGCCGCTTAGAGGGGGGGACCTACGAGCAGTACTTC.

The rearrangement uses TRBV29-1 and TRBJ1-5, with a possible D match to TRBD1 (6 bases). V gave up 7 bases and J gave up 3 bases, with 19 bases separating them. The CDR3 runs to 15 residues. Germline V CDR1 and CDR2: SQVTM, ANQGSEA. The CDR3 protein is CSAQTAGDSNQPQHF. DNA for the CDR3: TGCAGCGCCCAAACCGCAGGGGATTCCAATCAGCCCCAGCATTTT. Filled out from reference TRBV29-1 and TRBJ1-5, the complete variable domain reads SAVISQKPSRDICQRGTSLTIQCQVDSQVTMMFWYRQQPGQSLTLIATANQGSEATYESGFVIDKFPISRPNLTFSTLTVSNMSPEDSSIYLCSAQTAGDSNQPQHFGDGTRLSIL.

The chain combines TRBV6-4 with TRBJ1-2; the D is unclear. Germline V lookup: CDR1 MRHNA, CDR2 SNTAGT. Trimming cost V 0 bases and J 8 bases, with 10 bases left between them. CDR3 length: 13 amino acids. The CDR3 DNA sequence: TGTGCCAGCAGTGACTCGGTGGAGGGAGGCTACACCTTC. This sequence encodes CASSDSVEGGYTF.

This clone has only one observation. Here the CDR3 DNA reads TGTGCCAGTAGAGAATCGATTGCAACTAATGAAAAACTGTTTTTT. It codes for CASRESIATNEKLFF. J is TRBJ1-4 and V is TRBV19; D not certain. Looked up from germline, CDR1 is LNHDA and CDR2 is SQIVND (reference sequence). V was cut by 6 bases and J by 0 bases, with 11 bases left in between. This CDR3 has 15 amino acids.

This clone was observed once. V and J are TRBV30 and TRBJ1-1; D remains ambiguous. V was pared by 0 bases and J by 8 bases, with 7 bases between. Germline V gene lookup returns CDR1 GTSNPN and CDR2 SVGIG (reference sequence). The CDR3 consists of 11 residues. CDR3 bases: TGTGCCTGGAGTGTCGGCGGGGAAGCTTTCTTT. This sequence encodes CAWSVGGEAFF.

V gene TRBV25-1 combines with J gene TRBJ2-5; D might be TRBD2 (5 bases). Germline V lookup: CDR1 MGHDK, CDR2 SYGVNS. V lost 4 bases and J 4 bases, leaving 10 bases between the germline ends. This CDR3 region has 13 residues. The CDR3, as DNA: TGTGCCAGCAGTGCCGTACGGGGAGAGACCCAGTACTTC. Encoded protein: CASSAVRGETQYF.

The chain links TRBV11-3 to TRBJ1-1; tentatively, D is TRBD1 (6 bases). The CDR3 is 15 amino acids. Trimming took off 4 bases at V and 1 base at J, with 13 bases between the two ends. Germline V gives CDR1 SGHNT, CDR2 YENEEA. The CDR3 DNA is TGTGCCAGCAGCTCCTCCGGGACAAAGAACACTGAAGCTTTCTTT. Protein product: CASSSSGTKNTEAFF.

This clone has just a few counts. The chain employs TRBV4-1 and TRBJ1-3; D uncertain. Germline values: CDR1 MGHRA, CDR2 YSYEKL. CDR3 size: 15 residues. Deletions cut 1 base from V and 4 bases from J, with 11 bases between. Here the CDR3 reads CASSQGLQRGNTIYF. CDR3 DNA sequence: TGCGCCAGCAGCCAAGGGTTACAGAGGGGAAACACCATATATTTT.

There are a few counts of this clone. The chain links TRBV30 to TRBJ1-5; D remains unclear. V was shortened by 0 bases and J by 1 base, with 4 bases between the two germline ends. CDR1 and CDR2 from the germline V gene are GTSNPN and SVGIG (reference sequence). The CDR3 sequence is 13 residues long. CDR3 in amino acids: CAWSVGSNQPQHF. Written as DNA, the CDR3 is TGTGCCTGGAGTGTCGGAAGCAATCAGCCCCAGCATTTT.

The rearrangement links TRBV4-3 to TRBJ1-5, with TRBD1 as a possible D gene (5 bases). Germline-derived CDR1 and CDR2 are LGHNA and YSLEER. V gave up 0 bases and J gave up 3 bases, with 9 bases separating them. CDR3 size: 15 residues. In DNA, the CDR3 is TGCGCCAGCAGCCAAGATAAGGGGCCCAATCAGCCCCAGCATTTT. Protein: CASSQDKGPNQPQHF.

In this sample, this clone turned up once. The CDR3 is CASSQVTGSYGYTF. CDR3 coding DNA: TGTGCCAGCAGCCAAGTTACAGGGAGCTATGGCTACACCTTC. The V gene is TRBV14, the J gene TRBJ1-2; D is perhaps TRBD1 (6 bases). CDR3 size: 14 residues. Trimming removed 1 base at V and 4 bases at J, with 10 bases between. The V gene's germline CDR1 is SGHDN and CDR2 FVKESK.

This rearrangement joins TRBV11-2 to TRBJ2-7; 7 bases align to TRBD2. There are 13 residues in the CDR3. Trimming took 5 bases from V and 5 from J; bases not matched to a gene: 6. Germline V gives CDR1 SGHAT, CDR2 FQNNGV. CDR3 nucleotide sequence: TGTGCCAGCAGCCCCCGGGACTACGACGAGCAGTACGTC. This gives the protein CASSPRDYDEQYV.

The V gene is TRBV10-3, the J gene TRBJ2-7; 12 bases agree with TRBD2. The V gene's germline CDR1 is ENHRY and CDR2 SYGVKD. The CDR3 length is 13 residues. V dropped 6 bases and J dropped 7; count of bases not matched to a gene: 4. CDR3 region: CAISVTSGGEQYV. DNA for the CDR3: TGTGCCATCAGCGTGACTAGCGGGGGAGAGCAGTACGTC.

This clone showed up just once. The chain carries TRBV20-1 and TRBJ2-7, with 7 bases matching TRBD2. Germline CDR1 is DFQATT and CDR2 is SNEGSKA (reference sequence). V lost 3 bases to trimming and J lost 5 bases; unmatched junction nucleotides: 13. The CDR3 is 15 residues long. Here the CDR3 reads CSASFGGRRFHEQYF. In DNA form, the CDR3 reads TGCAGTGCTAGTTTCGGCGGGAGACGTTTCCACGAGCAGTACTTC.

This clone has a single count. The CDR3 nucleotides read TGTGCCAGCAGCAGGGGCACTAGCGGGATTTACTACGAGCAGTACTTC. It encodes CASSRGTSGIYYEQYF. The chain employs TRBV7-2 and TRBJ2-7; 10 nucleotides agree with TRBD2. V gave up 5 bases and J gave up 3 bases; unmatched junction bases: 10. Germline CDR1 reads SGHTA; CDR2 reads FQGNSA. The length of the CDR3 is 16 residues.

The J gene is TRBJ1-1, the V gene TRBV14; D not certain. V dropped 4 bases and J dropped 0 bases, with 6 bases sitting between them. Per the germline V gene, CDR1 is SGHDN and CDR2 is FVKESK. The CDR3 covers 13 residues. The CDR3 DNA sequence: TGTGCCAGCAGCCGAGACCTGAACACTGAAGCTTTCTTT. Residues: CASSRDLNTEAFF.

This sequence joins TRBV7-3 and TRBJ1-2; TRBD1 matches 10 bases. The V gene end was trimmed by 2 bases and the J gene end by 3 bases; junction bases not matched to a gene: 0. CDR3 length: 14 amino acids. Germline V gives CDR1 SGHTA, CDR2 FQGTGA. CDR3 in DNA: TGTGCCAGCAGCTTAGGGACAGGGGACTATGGCTACACCTTC. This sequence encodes CASSLGTGDYGYTF.

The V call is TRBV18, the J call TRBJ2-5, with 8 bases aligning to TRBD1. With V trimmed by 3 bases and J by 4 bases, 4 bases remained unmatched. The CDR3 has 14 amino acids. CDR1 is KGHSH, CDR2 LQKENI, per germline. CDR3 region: CASSPPDRGETQYF. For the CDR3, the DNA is TGTGCCAGCTCACCCCCCGACAGGGGAGAGACCCAGTACTTC. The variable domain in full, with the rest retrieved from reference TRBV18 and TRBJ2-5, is NAGVMQNPRHLVRRRGQEARLRCSPMKGHSHVYWYRQLPEEGLKFMVYLQKENIIDESGMPKERFSAEFPKEGPSILRIQQVVRGDSAAYFCASSPPDRGETQYFGPGTRLLVL.

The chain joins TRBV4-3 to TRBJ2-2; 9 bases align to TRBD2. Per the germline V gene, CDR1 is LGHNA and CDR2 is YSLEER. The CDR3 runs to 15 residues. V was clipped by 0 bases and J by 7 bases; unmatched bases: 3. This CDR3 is CASSQDSGRSGELFF. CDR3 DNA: TGCGCCAGCAGCCAAGATAGCGGGAGAAGCGGGGAGCTGTTTTTT.